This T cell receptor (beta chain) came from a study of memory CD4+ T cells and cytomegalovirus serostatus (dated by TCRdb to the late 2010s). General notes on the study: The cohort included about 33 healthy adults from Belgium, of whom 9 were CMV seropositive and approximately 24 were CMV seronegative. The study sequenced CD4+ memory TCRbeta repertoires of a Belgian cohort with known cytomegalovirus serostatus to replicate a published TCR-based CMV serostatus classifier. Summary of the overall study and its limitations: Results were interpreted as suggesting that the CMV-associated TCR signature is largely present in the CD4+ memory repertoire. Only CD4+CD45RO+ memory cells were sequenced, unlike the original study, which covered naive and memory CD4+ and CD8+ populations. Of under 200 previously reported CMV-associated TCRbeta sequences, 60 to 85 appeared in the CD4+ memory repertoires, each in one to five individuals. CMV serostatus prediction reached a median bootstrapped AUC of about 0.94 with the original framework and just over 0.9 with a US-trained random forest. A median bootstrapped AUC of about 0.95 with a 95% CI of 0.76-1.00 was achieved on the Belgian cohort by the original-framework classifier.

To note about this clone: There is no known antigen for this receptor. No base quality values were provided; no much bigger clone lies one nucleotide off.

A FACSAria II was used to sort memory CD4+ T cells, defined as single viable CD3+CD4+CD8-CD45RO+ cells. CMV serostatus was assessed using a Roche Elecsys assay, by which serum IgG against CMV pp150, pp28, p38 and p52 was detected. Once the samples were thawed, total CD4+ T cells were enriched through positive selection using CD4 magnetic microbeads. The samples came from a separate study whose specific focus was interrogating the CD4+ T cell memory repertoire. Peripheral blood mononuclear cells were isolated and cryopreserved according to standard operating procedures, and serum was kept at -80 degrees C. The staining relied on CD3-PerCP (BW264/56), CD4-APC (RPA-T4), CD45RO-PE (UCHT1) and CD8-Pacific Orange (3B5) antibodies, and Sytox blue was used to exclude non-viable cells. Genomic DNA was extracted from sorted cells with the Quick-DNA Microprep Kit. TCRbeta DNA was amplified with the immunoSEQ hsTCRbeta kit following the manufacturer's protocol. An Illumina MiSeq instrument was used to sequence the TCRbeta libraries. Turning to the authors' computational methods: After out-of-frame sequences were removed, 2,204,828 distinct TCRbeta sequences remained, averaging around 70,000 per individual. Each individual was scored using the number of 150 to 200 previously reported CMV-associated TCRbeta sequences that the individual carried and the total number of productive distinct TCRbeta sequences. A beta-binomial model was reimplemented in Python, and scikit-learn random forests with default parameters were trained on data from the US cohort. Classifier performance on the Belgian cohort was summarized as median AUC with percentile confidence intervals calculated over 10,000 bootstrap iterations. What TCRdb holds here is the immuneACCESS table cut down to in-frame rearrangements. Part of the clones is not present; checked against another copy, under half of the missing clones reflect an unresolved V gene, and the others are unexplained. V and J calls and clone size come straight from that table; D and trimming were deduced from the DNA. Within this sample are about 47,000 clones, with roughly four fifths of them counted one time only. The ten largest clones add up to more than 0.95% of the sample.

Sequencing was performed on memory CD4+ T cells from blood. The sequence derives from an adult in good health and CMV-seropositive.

The nucleotide sequence reads TGTGCTAGTGGTCCGGGGGACACAGATACGCAGTATTTT. It translates as CASGPGDTDTQYF. This chain joins TRBV12-5 to TRBJ2-3; the D region possibly corresponds to TRBD2 (6 bases align). The germline V gene sets CDR1 to LGHNT and CDR2 to FRNRAP. V is clipped by 5 bases and J by 2 bases, and the sequence between their germline boundaries is 8 bases long. The CDR3 runs 13 amino acids, cysteine and phenylalanine included. CDR3 DNA only is kept here, 39 bases in frame from base 1.